This entry lists 23 T cell receptor beta chains sequenced from one sample in a study of PD-1 blockade in classical Hodgkin lymphoma. The repertoire was sequenced with immunoSEQ multiplex PCR; TCRdb's copy has only in-frame clones and lacks some. The table shows 110,000 or so clones, with roughly 87% occurring only once. Every single patient, without exception, relapsed after autologous stem cell transplantation, and brentuximab vedotin exposure varied. Sequenced material: peripheral blood mononuclear cells (PBMCs), taken before the second cycle of nivolumab. The receptors here all came from a human donor with classical Hodgkin lymphoma.

The J gene is TRBJ2-7, the V gene TRBV27; 10 bases align to TRBD2. V lost 5 bases and J lost 3; bases outside the gene matches: 10. Germline CDR1 reads MNHEY; CDR2 reads SMNVEV (reference sequence). This CDR3 is built from 16 residues. CDR3 amino acids: CASSASPSGSSYEQYF. For the CDR3, the DNA is TGTGCCAGCAGTGCTAGCCCTAGCGGGAGTAGCTACGAGCAGTACTTC.

The V gene is TRBV29-1, the J gene TRBJ2-3, with D perhaps assigned TRBD1 or TRBD2 (5 bases each). The germline V gene encodes CDR1 SQVTM and CDR2 ANQGSEA. The CDR3 has 12 amino acids. The ends were cut back, 5 bases at V and 6 bases at J, with 12 bases in the middle. The CDR3 loop is CSVRDGGDTQYF. The CDR3 DNA reads TGCAGCGTTAGGGACGGTGGGGATACGCAGTATTTT.

The CDR3 protein is CAWSVRGRGNYGYTF. Here the CDR3 DNA reads TGTGCCTGGAGTGTACGAGGGAGGGGCAACTATGGCTACACCTTC. The genes are TRBV30 and TRBJ1-2, with a tentative D call TRBD1 (5 bases). The V end was cut by 0 bases, the J end by 2 bases, with 13 bases between. The CDR3 runs to 15 residues. CDR1 is GTSNPN and CDR2 is SVGIG in the germline V gene (reference sequence).

This chain links TRBV4-2 with TRBJ2-7, with 15 bases lining up with TRBD2. The J segment lost 6 bases and the V segment lost 3 bases, leaving 9 bases of the junction unmatched. This CDR3 region has 17 residues. CDR1 and CDR2 from the germline V gene are LGHNA and YNFKEQ. CDR3 nucleotide sequence: TGTGCCAGCAGCCACCTGGGGACTAGCGGGAGGATCGCCGAGCAGTACTTC. Translating it yields CASSHLGTSGRIAEQYF.

The gene calls are TRBV6-5 and TRBJ2-1, with 11 bases that match TRBD2. CDR1 is MNHEY, CDR2 SVGAGI, per germline. This CDR3 contains 15 residues. Germline trimming cut 7 bases from V and 9 bases from J; bases unmatched to any gene: 11. DNA for the CDR3: TGTGCCAGCATCCAGGGGCTAGCGGGAGGAGGTGAGCAGTTCTTC. Translation gives CASIQGLAGGGEQFF.

This clone was counted a single time. This chain connects TRBV6-1 to TRBJ1-2; tentatively, D is TRBD1 (6 bases). The length of the CDR3 is 15 residues. The V end was cut by 7 bases, the J end by 7 bases, with 22 bases between. CDR1 and CDR2 (germline): MNHNS, SASEGT. For the CDR3, the DNA is TGTGCCAGCAACCCTTCATACAGGGTAGGAGGTGGCTACACCTTC. This sequence encodes CASNPSYRVGGGYTF.

The chain joins TRBV4-3 to TRBJ2-2; possibly TRBD2 for D (5 bases). The germline CDR1 and CDR2 sequences are LGHNA and YSLEER. The V and J ends lost 2 bases and 6 bases respectively, with 13 bases between them. CDR3 size: 15 residues. Here the CDR3 DNA reads TGCGCCAGCAGCCAAACCAAAGGAGGCGCCGGGGAGCTGTTTTTT. Its protein is CASSQTKGGAGELFF.

V is TRBV5-6 and J is TRBJ1-2, with D possibly being TRBD1 (5 bases). This CDR3 region has 16 residues. Germline V gives CDR1 SGHDT, CDR2 YYEEEE. V lost 4 bases and J lost 3, with 19 bases in between. Here the CDR3 DNA reads TGTGCCAGCAGCCCCAACACCGGGACGGCCTACTATGGCTACACCTTC. Translation gives CASSPNTGTAYYGYTF. The full variable domain, with the rest looked up from reference TRBV5-6 and TRBJ1-2, is DAGVTQSPTHLIKTRGQQVTLRCSPKSGHDTVSWYQQALGQGPQFIFQYYEEEERQRGNFPDRFSGHQFPNYSSELNVNALLLGDSALYLCASSPNTGTAYYGYTFGSGTRLTVV.

This clone was recorded a few times. V usage is TRBV6-1 and J usage is TRBJ1-2; a possible D gene is TRBD1 (6 bases). The V end was cut by 0 bases, the J end by 4 bases, with 12 bases between. Germline assignment: CDR1 MNHNS and CDR2 SASEGT. The CDR3 sequence is 15 residues long. Here the CDR3 reads CASSEATGGIYGYTF. Written as DNA, the CDR3 is TGTGCCAGCAGTGAAGCGACCGGGGGCATCTATGGCTACACCTTC.

This chain links TRBV5-1 with TRBJ2-1, with D possibly TRBD1 on 6 matching bases. V lost 3 bases to trimming and J lost 10 bases, with 14 bases between them. The germline CDR1 and CDR2 sequences are SGHRS and YFSETQ. This CDR3 has 13 amino acids. DNA for the CDR3: TGCGCCAGCAGCTGGAGGACAGACGGGGAGCAGTTCTTC. Translating gives CASSWRTDGEQFF.

The chain carries TRBV10-1 and TRBJ2-1, with a possible D match to TRBD2 (5 bases). This CDR3 contains 12 residues. CDR1 is WNHNN and CDR2 is SYGVQD in the germline V gene (reference sequence). The V and J ends lost 6 bases and 8 bases respectively, with 11 bases between them. CDR3 sequence reads: CASSHSGDEQFF. The CDR3 region has the DNA TGCGCCAGCAGCCACAGCGGCGATGAGCAGTTCTTC.

The sample holds one count of this clone. This rearrangement joins TRBV28 to TRBJ1-2; D not resolved. The CDR3 is 15 residues long. CDR1 MDHEN and CDR2 SYDVKM come from the germline V gene. Trimming removed 1 base from V and 0 bases from J, with 9 bases in between. CDR3 in amino acids: CASSLYSSSNYGYTF. The CDR3 bases are TGTGCCAGCAGTTTATATAGCAGCTCTAACTATGGCTACACCTTC.

The V call is TRBV2, the J call TRBJ2-7, with a weak D call TRBD2 (5 bases). Germline CDR1 SNHLY, CDR2 FYNNEI. V was cut by 11 bases and J by 4 bases, with 12 bases left in between. This CDR3 is built from 11 residues. The CDR3 coding sequence is TGTGCCGTCAGGCCGGGATACGAGCAGTACTTC. This encodes CAVRPGYEQYF.

This clone was counted once. The chain has TRBV18 and TRBJ1-1; D perhaps matches TRBD1 (6 bases). The CDR3 covers 14 residues. CDR1 and CDR2 from the germline V gene are KGHSH and LQKENI. V lost 2 bases and J 8 bases, leaving 15 bases between the germline ends. This CDR3 is CASSPNLTGTEAFF. The CDR3 DNA reads as TGTGCCAGCTCACCAAACCTTACCGGGACAGAAGCTTTCTTT.

This clone was counted only a few times. At one of its ends the junction is not consistent with the germline gene, which may arise from a read error. This chain links TRBV7-7 with TRBJ2-2; 7 nucleotides line up with TRBD2. Germline CDR1 reads SSHAT; CDR2 reads FNYEAQ (reference sequence). This CDR3 region has 15 residues. Written as DNA, the CDR3 is TGTGCTAGCAGTTCCACGGGGGGACACACCGGGGAGCTGTTTTTT. It specifies CASSSTGGHTGELFF. The full variable domain, rest sourced from reference TRBV7-7 and TRBJ2-2, is GAGVSQSPRYKVTKRGQDVTLRCDPISSHATLYWYQQALGQGPEFLTYFNYEAQPDKSGLPSDRFSAERPEGSISTLTIQRTEQRDSAMYRCASSSTGGHTGELFFGEGSRLTVL.

The rearrangement joins TRBV27 to TRBJ2-5; 11 nucleotides match TRBD2. From germline, CDR1 is MNHEY and CDR2 SMNVEV (reference sequence). V trimming: 4 bases; J trimming: 10 bases; junction bases outside the gene matches: 17. This CDR3 is 17 amino acids long. CDR3 residues: CASSSPGGRTSGRDQYF. In DNA form, the CDR3 reads TGTGCCAGCAGTTCCCCCGGAGGTCGTACTAGCGGGAGAGACCAGTACTTC.

The chain recombines TRBV18 with TRBJ2-7; D may be TRBD2 (6 bases). Trimming pared 2 bases from V and 6 bases from J, leaving 8 bases between. The CDR3 extends over 12 amino acids. Germline CDR1 and CDR2: KGHSH and LQKENI. The CDR3: CASSPEGLEQYF. DNA for the CDR3: TGTGCCAGCTCACCAGAGGGACTCGAGCAGTACTTC.

The rearrangement links TRBV28 to TRBJ1-5; 7 nucleotides agree with TRBD1. The germline V gene has CDR1 MDHEN and CDR2 SYDVKM. V shed 2 bases and J 6 bases; nucleotides not matched to a gene: 4. CDR3 length equals 14 residues. CDR3 loop: CASSLEGAGQPQHF. CDR3 DNA sequence: TGTGCCAGCAGTTTAGAGGGGGCGGGTCAGCCCCAGCATTTT.

V and J are TRBV29-1 and TRBJ1-2; a weak D match, TRBD1 (6 bases). Per germline, CDR1 SQVTM and CDR2 ANQGSEA. V dropped 3 bases and J dropped 6 bases, with 20 bases sitting between them. This CDR3 spans 15 amino acids. The CDR3 DNA follows: TGCAGCGTTGATTATAGGGATGGGGGCGGAAATGGCTACACCTTC. Amino acid sequence: CSVDYRDGGGNGYTF.

This clone has only one observation. V is TRBV18 and J is TRBJ1-2; D uncertain. Trimming left V 3 bases short and J 4 bases short, with 9 bases between. The CDR3 covers 13 residues. Per germline, CDR1 KGHSH and CDR2 LQKENI. In nucleotides, the CDR3 is TGTGCCAGCTCACCGACGGAAAGCTATGGCTACACCTTC. Residues: CASSPTESYGYTF.

The chain uses TRBV12-5 and TRBJ1-2, with 10 bases fitting TRBD1. Germline V lookup: CDR1 LGHNT, CDR2 FRNRAP. V was pared by 5 bases and J by 6 bases, with 6 bases of the junction left unmatched. CDR3 length equals 14 residues. The CDR3 sequence is CASGPPTGGNGYTF. CDR3 bases: TGTGCTAGTGGTCCCCCGACAGGGGGCAATGGCTACACCTTC.

The chain links TRBV18 to TRBJ2-7; a possible D gene is TRBD1 (5 bases). V was cut by 6 bases and J by 2 bases, with 11 bases left in between. Germline V CDR1 and CDR2: KGHSH, LQKENI. The CDR3 totals 13 residues. CDR3 protein: CASSLTDTYEQYF. The DNA for the CDR3 is TGTGCCAGCTCCCTGACAGACACCTACGAGCAGTACTTC.

This rearrangement joins TRBV6-6 to TRBJ1-1; tentatively, D is TRBD1 (5 bases). CDR3 length equals 16 residues. The germline CDR1 and CDR2 sequences are MNHNY and SVGAGI (reference sequence). V was cut by 5 bases and J by 0 bases, with 16 bases left in between. In DNA form, the CDR3 reads TGTGCCAGCAGTGTGGGGGTAGGCCTGCTGAACACTGAAGCTTTCTTT. Protein sequence: CASSVGVGLLNTEAFF.